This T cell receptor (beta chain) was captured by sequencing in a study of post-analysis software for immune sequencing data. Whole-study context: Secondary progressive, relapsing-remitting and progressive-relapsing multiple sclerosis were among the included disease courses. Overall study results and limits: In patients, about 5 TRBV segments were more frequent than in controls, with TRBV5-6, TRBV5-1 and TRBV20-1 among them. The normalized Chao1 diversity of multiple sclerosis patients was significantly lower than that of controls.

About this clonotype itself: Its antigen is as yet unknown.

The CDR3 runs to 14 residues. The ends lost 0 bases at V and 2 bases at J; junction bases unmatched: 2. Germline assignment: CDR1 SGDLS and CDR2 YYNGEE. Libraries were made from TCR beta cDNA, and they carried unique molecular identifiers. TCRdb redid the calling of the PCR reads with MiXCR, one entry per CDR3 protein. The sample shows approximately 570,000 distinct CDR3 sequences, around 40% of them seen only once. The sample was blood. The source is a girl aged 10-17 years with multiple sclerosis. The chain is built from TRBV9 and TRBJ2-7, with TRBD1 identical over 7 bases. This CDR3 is CASSVEGQPYEQYF. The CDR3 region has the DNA TGTGCCAGCAGCGTAGAGGGACAGCCCTACGAGCAGTACTTC.